One T cell receptor (beta chain) is described in this entry. Its specificity is not known. V lost 4 bases, J lost 2 bases, and 15 bases lay in between. The CDR3 contains 15 residues. Germline CDR1 and CDR2: SGHNT and YYREEE (reference sequence). Produced via immunoSEQ multiplex PCR; TCRdb's table is partial and in-frame only. The sample lists some 65,000 clones, roughly 87% occurring once. The sample comes from a study of OX40 agonist ivuxolimab in advanced cancers. Study information: Mean age approximately 66 years, range about 20 to 79; 82.7% male.

Study-wide results and caveats: Circulating CD4+ and CD8+ T cells showed clonal expansion by week 6 at 0.1 to 3.0 mg/kg.

The J gene is TRBJ1-2, the V gene TRBV5-4; D unresolved. The clonotype was recovered from an adult with an advanced solid tumor such as melanoma, head and neck, liver or kidney cancer. Sequencing used CD4+ or CD8+ T cells sorted from blood, obtained in a trial of the OX40 agonist ivuxolimab. CDR3 sequence: CASSPSATENYGYTF. DNA for the CDR3: TGTGCCAGCAGCCCCTCCGCGACGGAGAACTATGGCTACACCTTC.